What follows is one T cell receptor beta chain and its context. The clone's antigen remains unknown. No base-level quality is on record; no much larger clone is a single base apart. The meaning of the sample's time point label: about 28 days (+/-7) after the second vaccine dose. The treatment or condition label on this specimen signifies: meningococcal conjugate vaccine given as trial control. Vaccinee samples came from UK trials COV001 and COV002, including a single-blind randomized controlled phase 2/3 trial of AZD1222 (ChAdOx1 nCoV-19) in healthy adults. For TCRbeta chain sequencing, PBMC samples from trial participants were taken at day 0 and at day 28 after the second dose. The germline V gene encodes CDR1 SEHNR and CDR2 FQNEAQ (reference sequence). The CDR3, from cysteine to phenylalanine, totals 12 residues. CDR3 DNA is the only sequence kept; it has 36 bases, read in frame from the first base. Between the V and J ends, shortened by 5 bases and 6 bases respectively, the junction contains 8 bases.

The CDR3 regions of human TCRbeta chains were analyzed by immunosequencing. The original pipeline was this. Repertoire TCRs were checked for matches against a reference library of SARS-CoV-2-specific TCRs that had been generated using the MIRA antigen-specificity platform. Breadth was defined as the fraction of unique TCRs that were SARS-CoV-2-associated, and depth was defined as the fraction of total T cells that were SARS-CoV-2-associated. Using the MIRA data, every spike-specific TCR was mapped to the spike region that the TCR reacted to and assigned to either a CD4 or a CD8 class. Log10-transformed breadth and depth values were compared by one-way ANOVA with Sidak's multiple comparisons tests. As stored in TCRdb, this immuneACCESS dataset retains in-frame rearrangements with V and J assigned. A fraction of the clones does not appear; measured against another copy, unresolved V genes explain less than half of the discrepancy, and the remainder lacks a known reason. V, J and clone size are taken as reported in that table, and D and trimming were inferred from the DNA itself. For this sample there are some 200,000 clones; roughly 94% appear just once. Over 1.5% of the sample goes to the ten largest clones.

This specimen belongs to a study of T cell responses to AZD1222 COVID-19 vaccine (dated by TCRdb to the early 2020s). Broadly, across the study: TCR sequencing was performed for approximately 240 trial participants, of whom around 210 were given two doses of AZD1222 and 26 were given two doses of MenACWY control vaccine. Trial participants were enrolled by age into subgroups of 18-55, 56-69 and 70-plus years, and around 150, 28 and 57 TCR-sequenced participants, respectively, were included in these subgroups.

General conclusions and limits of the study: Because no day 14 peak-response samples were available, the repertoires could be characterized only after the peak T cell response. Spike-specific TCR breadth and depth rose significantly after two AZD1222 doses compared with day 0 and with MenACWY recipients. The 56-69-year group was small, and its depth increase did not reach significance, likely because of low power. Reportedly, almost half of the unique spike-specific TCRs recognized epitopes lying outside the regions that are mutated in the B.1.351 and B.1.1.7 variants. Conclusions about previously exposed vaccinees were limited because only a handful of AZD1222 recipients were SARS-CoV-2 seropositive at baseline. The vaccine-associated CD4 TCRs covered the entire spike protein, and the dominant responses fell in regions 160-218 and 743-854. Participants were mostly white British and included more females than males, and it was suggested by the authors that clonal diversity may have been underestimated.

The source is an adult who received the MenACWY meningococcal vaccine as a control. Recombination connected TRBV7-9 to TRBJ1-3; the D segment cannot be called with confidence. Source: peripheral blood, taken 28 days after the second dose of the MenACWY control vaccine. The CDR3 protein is CASSPSINTIYF. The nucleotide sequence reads TGTGCCAGCAGCCCTTCAATAAACACCATATATTTT.